This TCR beta chain was sequenced in a study of human T cells and chemical hapten exposure. Time point described: healthy volunteer bleed at 2 weeks. Extraction yielded total RNA from whole blood (unfractionated). V was pared by 5 bases and J by 6 bases, with 9 bases of the junction left unmatched. The CDR3 runs to 15 residues. Per germline, CDR1 SGHTA and CDR2 FQGTGA. TCRdb reanalysed the RACE reads using MiXCR and keeps one entry per CDR3 protein. In the table there are 100,000 to 150,000 distinct CDR3 sequences, about 9% of which are singletons. The TCR originated in a male donor in good health. Some clones in this sample may be carry-over from other donors' samples. The chain uses TRBV7-3 and TRBJ2-1, with 8 nucleotides matching TRBD2. The material sequenced was whole blood. The CDR3 DNA reads TGTGCCAGCAGCCGAGCGGGGGTTTTAGGCAATGAGCAGTTCTTC. This codes for CASSRAGVLGNEQFF.